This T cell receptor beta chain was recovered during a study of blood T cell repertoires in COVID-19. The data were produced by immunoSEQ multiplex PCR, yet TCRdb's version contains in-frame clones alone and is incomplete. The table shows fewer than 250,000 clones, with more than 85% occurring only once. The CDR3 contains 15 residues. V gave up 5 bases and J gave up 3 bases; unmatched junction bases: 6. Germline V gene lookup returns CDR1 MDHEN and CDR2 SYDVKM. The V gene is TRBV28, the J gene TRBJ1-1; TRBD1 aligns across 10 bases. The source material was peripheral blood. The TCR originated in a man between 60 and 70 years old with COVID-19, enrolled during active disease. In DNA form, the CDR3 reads TGTGCCAGCAGTCCAAGGACAGGGGGATACACTGAAGCTTTCTTT. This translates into CASSPRTGGYTEAFF. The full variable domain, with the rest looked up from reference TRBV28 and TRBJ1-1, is DVKVTQSSRYLVKRTGEKVFLECVQDMDHENMFWYRQDPGLGLRLIYFSYDVKMKEKGDIPEGYSVSREKKERFSLILESASTNQTSMYLCASSPRTGGYTEAFFGQGTRLTVV.